These T cell receptor beta chains were read from a single sample in a study of cytomegalovirus exposure and HLA in healthy donors. Sequenced by immunoSEQ multiplex PCR; TCRdb stores in-frame clones only, minus some. Of approximately 220,000 clones listed, around 90% are singletons. The sequencing input was PBMCs. The receptors derive from a woman aged 18 to 35 in good health and CMV-seronegative. The CDR3 runs from the conserved cysteine through the conserved F or W. A D gene is named only where the DNA matches it firmly. Clone size appears in some rows only: once, few, many, or a class for an expanded clone.

d_call	j_call	v_call	clone_size	cdr3_aa	cdr3_nt
.	TRBJ2-5	TRBV27	.	CASSFEWAGETQYF	TGTGCCAGCAGTTTTGAGTGGGCAGGGGAGACCCAGTACTTC
TRBD2	TRBJ2-7	TRBV11-2	once	CASRGRPRFYEQYF	TGTGCCAGCCGCGGGAGGCCCCGATTCTACGAGCAGTACTTC
TRBD1	TRBJ1-2	TRBV6-1	.	CASRSDRARGYTF	TGTGCCAGCAGAAGCGACAGGGCGCGAGGCTACACCTTC
TRBD1	TRBJ1-1	TRBV9	.	CASSRQGLNTEAFF	TGTGCCAGCAGCCGACAGGGTCTGAACACTGAAGCTTTCTTT
TRBD2	TRBJ2-5	TRBV7-7	.	CASTLETKLIAGVSVETQYF	TGTGCTAGCACCCTCGAAACGAAGCTGATAGCGGGAGTTTCTGTAGAGACCCAGTACTTC
.	TRBJ2-1	TRBV6-5	.	CASNGAGNLGEQFF	TGTGCCAGCAATGGGGCAGGGAATTTGGGTGAGCAGTTCTTC
.	TRBJ2-3	TRBV19	.	CASTTDGGRTDTQYF	TGTGCCAGTACTACCGACGGAGGGAGAACAGATACGCAGTATTTT
.	TRBJ2-1	TRBV29-1	.	CSVLGGPGRHEQFF	TGCAGCGTTTTGGGTGGGCCAGGGCGCCATGAGCAGTTCTTC
TRBD2	TRBJ2-1	TRBV6-1	.	CASRREGYNEQFF	TGTGCCAGCAGGCGGGAGGGCTACAATGAGCAGTTCTTC
TRBD2	TRBJ2-2	TRBV15	.	CATNPGGRTGELFF	TGTGCCACCAACCCGGGGGGTCGAACCGGGGAGCTGTTTTTT
.	TRBJ1-1	TRBV5-1	.	CASSLGTTEAFF	TGCGCCAGCAGCTTGGGAACAACCGAAGCTTTCTTT
TRBD1	TRBJ1-2	TRBV6-6	.	CASTETGPNYGYTF	TGTGCCAGCACCGAGACAGGGCCAAACTATGGCTACACCTTC
.	TRBJ2-2	TRBV6-6	.	CASSPGTQNTGELFF	TGTGCCAGCAGTCCCGGGACACAAAACACCGGGGAGCTGTTTTTT
TRBD2	TRBJ2-1	TRBV5-4	.	CASSLGRPTSGSGNEQFF	TGTGCCAGCAGCTTGGGGAGACCGACTAGCGGGAGTGGCAATGAGCAGTTCTTC
.	TRBJ2-2	TRBV6-1	.	CASSESRNTGELFF	TGTGCCAGCAGTGAATCCCGGAACACCGGGGAGCTGTTTTTT
TRBD1	TRBJ1-2	TRBV5-6	.	CASNPKTGPGGYTF	TGTGCCAGCAACCCCAAGACAGGGCCGGGTGGCTACACCTTC
TRBD2	TRBJ2-1	TRBV6-5	.	CASSPRTSGSGEQFF	TGTGCCAGCAGCCCCAGGACTAGCGGGAGCGGTGAGCAGTTCTTC
TRBD1	TRBJ1-2	TRBV19	.	CATWTGDLYGYTF	TGTGCCACCTGGACAGGCGATCTCTATGGCTACACCTTC
.	TRBJ2-7	TRBV27	.	CASSLSIGQGGYEQYF	TGTGCCAGCAGTTTATCTATAGGGCAGGGGGGTTACGAGCAGTACTTC
TRBD1	TRBJ2-5	TRBV6-5	.	CASSYSSTGAEETQYF	TGTGCCAGCAGTTACTCGAGTACAGGGGCGGAGGAGACCCAGTACTTC
TRBD1	TRBJ1-2	TRBV15	.	CATSRDQGQGALIYGYTF	TGTGCCACCAGCAGAGATCAGGGGCAGGGGGCTTTAATCTATGGCTACACCTTC
.	TRBJ1-2	TRBV15	few	CATSRATDGYTF	TGTGCCACCAGCAGAGCGACAGATGGCTACACCTTC
.	TRBJ2-5	TRBV4-2	.	CASSPKIDLLQETQYF	TGTGCCAGCAGCCCCAAGATCGACTTGCTACAAGAGACCCAGTACTTC
TRBD2	TRBJ2-7	TRBV28	.	CASSTYRDPWSGLAGGGYEQYF	TGTGCCAGCAGTACCTACCGGGACCCCTGGTCGGGACTAGCGGGAGGCGGGTACGAGCAGTACTTC
.	TRBJ2-1	TRBV6-6	.	CASSYGGPPSEQFF	TGTGCCAGCAGTTACGGAGGGCCACCCAGCGAGCAGTTCTTC
TRBD2	TRBJ2-1	TRBV29-1	.	CSVVLTSGYNEQFF	TGCAGCGTTGTCTTAACTAGCGGCTACAATGAGCAGTTCTTC
.	TRBJ2-3	TRBV4-1	.	CASSLLALDTQYF	TGCGCCAGCAGCCTGCTGGCCTTAGATACGCAGTATTTT
TRBD1	TRBJ2-3	TRBV9	.	CASTSGTGVLDTQYF	TGTGCCAGCACCTCCGGGACAGGGGTTTTAGATACGCAGTATTTT
.	TRBJ1-1	TRBV6-5	.	CASSYTPPPGNTEAFF	TGTGCCAGCAGTTACACCCCTCCCCCCGGGAACACTGAAGCTTTCTTT
TRBD1	TRBJ1-1	TRBV14	.	CASSGRQGLNTEAFF	TGTGCCAGCAGCGGCCGACAGGGTTTGAACACTGAAGCTTTCTTT
TRBD2	TRBJ2-1	TRBV29-1	.	CSVLAGGGNEQFF	TGCAGCGTTCTAGCGGGAGGGGGGAATGAGCAGTTCTTC
TRBD2	TRBJ2-3	TRBV11-2	.	CASSSPSGNEDTQYF	TGTGCCAGCAGCTCGCCTAGCGGGAATGAGGATACGCAGTATTTT
.	TRBJ1-1	TRBV10-3	.	CAISGEGVHTEAFF	TGTGCCATCAGTGGAGAGGGAGTGCACACTGAAGCTTTCTTT
TRBD2	TRBJ2-1	TRBV5-4	.	CASSSQLAGVRSEQFF	TGTGCCAGCAGCTCTCAACTAGCGGGAGTCAGGAGTGAGCAGTTCTTC
.	TRBJ2-3	TRBV30	.	CAWSAKWSRGSTDTQYF	TGTGCCTGGAGCGCAAAATGGTCCAGGGGATCCACAGATACGCAGTATTTT
TRBD2	TRBJ2-1	TRBV7-7	few	CASSRSGSLYNEQFF	TGTGCCAGCAGTCGGAGCGGGAGTCTCTACAATGAGCAGTTCTTC
TRBD1	TRBJ2-1	TRBV2	few	CASSPGQGASNEQFF	TGTGCCAGCAGTCCGGGACAGGGGGCCAGTAATGAGCAGTTCTTC
.	TRBJ2-3	TRBV5-1	.	CASSRGDGGTDTQYF	TGCGCCAGCAGCCGCGGGGATGGGGGCACAGATACGCAGTATTTT
TRBD2	TRBJ2-1	TRBV5-1	.	CASSPVLMAGVNEQFF	TGCGCCAGCAGCCCAGTGCTGATGGCGGGAGTAAATGAGCAGTTCTTC
TRBD1	TRBJ2-7	TRBV6-6	.	CASSQWDRGGQYF	TGTGCCAGCAGTCAATGGGACAGGGGAGGCCAGTACTTC
.	TRBJ1-6	TRBV7-8	few	CASSFQTDSPLHF	TGTGCCAGCAGCTTCCAGACAGATTCACCCCTCCACTTT
TRBD2	TRBJ2-7	TRBV15	.	CATSRATSGYEQYF	TGTGCCACCAGCAGAGCGACTAGCGGATACGAGCAGTACTTC
TRBD1	TRBJ2-4	TRBV5-1	.	CASSQNPGQGKNIQYF	TGCGCCAGCAGCCAAAACCCGGGACAGGGGAAAAACATTCAGTACTTC
TRBD1	TRBJ1-2	TRBV10-1	.	CASADREDYGYTF	TGCGCCAGTGCGGACAGGGAGGACTATGGCTACACCTTC
.	TRBJ2-3	TRBV19	.	CASSILSGRTDTQYF	TGTGCCAGTAGTATACTGTCCGGTCGCACAGATACGCAGTATTTT
.	TRBJ2-3	TRBV7-7	.	CASSLASRSTDTQYF	TGTGCTAGCAGCTTAGCCTCCAGGAGCACAGATACGCAGTATTTT
.	TRBJ1-2	TRBV27	.	CASGRGAWGGYTF	TGTGCCAGCGGCAGGGGCGCATGGGGCGGCTACACCTTC
.	TRBJ2-7	TRBV30	.	CAWSAGVVFYEQYF	TGTGCCTGGAGTGCTGGTGTAGTCTTCTACGAGCAGTACTTC
.	TRBJ1-2	TRBV6-5	.	CASSYSGATNYGYTF	TGTGCCAGCAGTTACAGCGGGGCTACTAACTATGGCTACACCTTC
TRBD2	TRBJ2-1	TRBV5-1	.	CASSLVSGPNEQFF	TGCGCCAGCAGCTTGGTTAGCGGGCCAAATGAGCAGTTCTTC
TRBD2	TRBJ2-5	TRBV7-9	.	CASSRDPSGRKYF	TGTGCCAGCAGCAGAGACCCTAGCGGGCGAAAGTACTTC
.	TRBJ2-1	TRBV30	.	CAGAVTGNEQFF	TGTGCCGGGGCAGTGACAGGAAATGAGCAGTTCTTC
.	TRBJ1-3	TRBV10-2	.	CASSPRGDTGNTIYF	TGCGCCAGCAGCCCCCGGGGGGACACAGGAAACACCATATATTTT
.	TRBJ2-5	TRBV9	few	CASSAPSGRQETQYF	TGTGCCAGCAGCGCCCCCTCGGGGAGACAAGAGACCCAGTACTTC
.	TRBJ2-4	TRBV28	.	CASTSKGPISKNIQYF	TGTGCCAGCACCTCCAAGGGGCCCATATCCAAAAACATTCAGTACTTC
TRBD1	TRBJ2-7	TRBV28	.	CASSYGQGYEQYF	TGTGCCAGCAGCTACGGACAGGGCTACGAGCAGTACTTC
.	TRBJ2-4	TRBV6-6	.	CASTGKNIQYF	TGTGCCAGCACGGGTAAAAACATTCAGTACTTC
TRBD1	TRBJ1-1	TRBV6-1	.	CASSGGTDGTGNTEAFF	TGTGCCAGCAGTGGGGGAACTGACGGGACAGGGAACACTGAAGCTTTCTTT
TRBD1	TRBJ1-1	TRBV23-1	.	CASSQYRDRVAGAFF	TGCGCCAGCAGTCAATACCGGGACAGGGTGGCGGGAGCTTTCTTT
TRBD2	TRBJ2-2	TRBV5-1	.	CASGRGDQTGELFF	TGCGCCAGCGGTCGGGGGGACCAAACCGGGGAGCTGTTTTTT